Listed below are T cell receptor beta chains from one sample, sequenced in a study of identical twins. One entry per CDR3 protein results from TCRdb running MiXCR on the 5' RACE reads. The table records about 200,000 distinct CDR3 sequences, more than 15% of them present only once. The sample was also linked to a second study, of T cells expressing NK-cell markers.

Sequencing was done on a sample of CD8+ T cells sorted from blood. These TCRs come from a woman aged 18-29 years in good health. Both conserved end residues are part of each CDR3. Each record gives: D gene, clone size, V gene, J gene, CDR3 DNA, CDR3 protein. A D gene is named only where the DNA matches it firmly. Only some rows state a clone size, as once, few, many or a class for expanded clones.

TRBD2	many	TRBV11-3	TRBJ2-3	TGTGCCAGCGGGACTAGCGACTTCACAGATACGCAGTATTTT	CASGTSDFTDTQYF
NA	NA	TRBV7-7	TRBJ2-5	TGTGCCAGCAGCTTCGGTAGAGGGGTTACGGAGACCCAGTACTTC	CASSFGRGVTETQYF
NA	NA	TRBV7-2	TRBJ2-5	TGTGCCAGCAGCTTAGGGTCTAGTAACCAAGAGACCCAGTACTTC	CASSLGSSNQETQYF
TRBD2	NA	TRBV6-1	TRBJ2-3	TGTGCCAGCAGTGAACCGGGGGGAACAGATACGCAGTATTTT	CASSEPGGTDTQYF
NA	NA	TRBV6-1	TRBJ1-1	TGTGCCACCAGACAGGCTTATAGCACTGAAGCTTTCTTT	CATRQAYSTEAFF
NA	NA	TRBV13	TRBJ2-5	TGTGCCAGCAGCCCGGACAGCCCCAGAGAGACCCAGTACTTC	CASSPDSPRETQYF
TRBD2	few	TRBV12-3/TRBV12-4	TRBJ2-1	TGTGCCAGCAGTAGACCGACTAGCGTCTCCTACAATGAGCAGTTCTTC	CASSRPTSVSYNEQFF
NA	few	TRBV7-9	TRBJ1-4	TGTGCCAGCAGCGGGGCACGGCCTAATGAAAAACTGTTTTTT	CASSGARPNEKLFF
TRBD1	NA	TRBV5-1	TRBJ2-3	TGCGCCAGCAGCTCCACGGGACAGGCCCTCCTGGATACGCAGTATTTT	CASSSTGQALLDTQYF
NA	many	TRBV12-3/TRBV12-4	TRBJ2-1	TGTGCCAGCAGGCGACCTAAGATTAGTGAGCAGTTCTTC	CASRRPKISEQFF
NA	few	TRBV27	TRBJ2-2	TGTGCCACCCGCCCGGGACTGGCCGTCAATCCGAACACCGGGGAGCTGTTTTTT	CATRPGLAVNPNTGELFF
NA	NA	TRBV15	TRBJ2-5	TGTGCCACCAGCAAGTCCGGGGAGGAAGAGACCCAGTACTTC	CATSKSGEEETQYF
NA	NA	TRBV25-1	TRBJ2-1	TGTGCCAGCAGTCGACAGGCGCTAACCCAGTTCTTC	CASSRQALTQFF
NA	NA	TRBV5-1	TRBJ2-7	TGCGCCAGCAGCTGGCTCGGGACCCCTTTTTCCGAGCAGTACTTC	CASSWLGTPFSEQYF
NA	NA	TRBV4-1	TRBJ2-7	TGCGCCAGCAGCCAACTTTCTGGGACCCAGAGGGAGCAGTACTTC	CASSQLSGTQREQYF
TRBD1	NA	TRBV3-1	TRBJ2-1	TGTGCCAGCAGCCCACCTGAGAACAGGGGTCCCTCCTACAATGAGCAGTTCTTC	CASSPPENRGPSYNEQFF
TRBD2	few	TRBV11-2	TRBJ2-2	TGTGCCAGCAGCTTAGGTCGAGCGGGGGGATCGAACACCGGGGAGCTGTTTTTT	CASSLGRAGGSNTGELFF
TRBD1	few	TRBV12-3/TRBV12-4	TRBJ2-2	TGTGCCAGCAGCAATACAGGGGGCGAGACCGGGGAGCTGTTTTTT	CASSNTGGETGELFF
TRBD1	many	TRBV12-3/TRBV12-4	TRBJ2-3	TGTGCCAGCAGCCTACAGGGGAAGGGCGCGGCAGATACGCAGTATTTT	CASSLQGKGAADTQYF
NA	many	TRBV15	TRBJ2-2	TGTGCCACCACCTCGACTCAGAACACCGGGGAGCTGTTTTTT	CATTSTQNTGELFF
NA	NA	TRBV12-3/TRBV12-4	TRBJ2-1	TGTGCCAGCAGCCCTGACAACCAGCAGTTCTTC	CASSPDNQQFF
NA	NA	TRBV5-1	TRBJ2-7	TGCGCCAGCAGCTTTAACAGGGCCCTTGAGACCTACGAGCAGTACTTC	CASSFNRALETYEQYF
TRBD1	few	TRBV29-1	TRBJ1-4	TGCAGCGTGACCGGGACAGAGGGTGAAAAACTGTTTTTT	CSVTGTEGEKLFF
NA	few	TRBV12-3/TRBV12-4	TRBJ1-2	TGTGCCAGCAGTTTACCCCGTCACAGGGATGGCTACACCTTC	CASSLPRHRDGYTF
NA	few	TRBV29-1	TRBJ2-3	TGCAGCGTCCCCCACCGGCTAGCGAGAACAGATACGCAGTATTTT	CSVPHRLARTDTQYF
NA	few	TRBV27	TRBJ2-2	TGTGCCAGCAGTTTATCGAAGACGGGGGCGGTCACCGGGGAGCTGTTTTTT	CASSLSKTGAVTGELFF
NA	few	TRBV25-1	TRBJ2-1	TGTGCCAGCAGTGAATATAGATTTGGGGATGAGCAGTTCTTC	CASSEYRFGDEQFF
NA	NA	TRBV7-9	TRBJ1-2	TGTGCCAGCAGCTTGGGACTGGATAACACCTTC	CASSLGLDNTF
NA	NA	TRBV3-1	TRBJ2-2	TGTGCCAGCAGCCAAGGTGCCATGGGGGCGTCCGGGGAGCTGTTTTTT	CASSQGAMGASGELFF
NA	few	TRBV29-1	TRBJ2-7	TGCAGCGTTGAAGGGGCAACGGGGGAGCAGTACTTC	CSVEGATGEQYF
NA	few	TRBV5-1	TRBJ2-3	TGCGCCAGCAGTTTGGGCGAGGACAGCACAGATACGCAGTATTTT	CASSLGEDSTDTQYF
NA	few	TRBV6-5	TRBJ2-7	TGTGCCAGTCAGAGCTCCTACGAGCAGTACTTC	CASQSSYEQYF
TRBD1	few	TRBV7-8	TRBJ1-5	TGTGCCAGCAGCCCGGGACAGGAAAACAATCAGCCCCAGCATTTT	CASSPGQENNQPQHF
NA	many	TRBV12-3/TRBV12-4	TRBJ2-7	TGTGCCAGCAGTCATGGGAGAACCTACGAGCAGTACTTC	CASSHGRTYEQYF
NA	few	TRBV7-9	TRBJ2-3	TGTGCCAGCAGCTACACTCCAGATACGCAGTATTTT	CASSYTPDTQYF
NA	NA	TRBV7-9	TRBJ2-7	TGTGCCAGCAGCTCTACCCCCGGGACCGGGAACCCTTACGAGCAGTACTTC	CASSSTPGTGNPYEQYF
NA	NA	TRBV6-1	TRBJ1-1	TGTGCCAGCAGTCTCCGACCCCTAGTGTACACTGAAGCTTTCTTT	CASSLRPLVYTEAFF
NA	NA	TRBV3-1	TRBJ1-2	TGTGCCAGCAGCCAAGAAGTTGGAGTCGAGACAACCTATGGCTACACCTTC	CASSQEVGVETTYGYTF
TRBD1	few	TRBV7-3	TRBJ1-1	TGTGCCAGCAGCCAATATGCCGGGACAGCCACTGAAGCTTTCTTT	CASSQYAGTATEAFF
NA	few	TRBV2	TRBJ2-7	TGTGCCAGCTTGACTTCCGGGACACCGTCCTACGAGCAGTACTTC	CASLTSGTPSYEQYF
NA	NA	TRBV15	TRBJ2-7	TGTGCCACCAGCAGAGAACTGGGGAACGAGCAGTACTTC	CATSRELGNEQYF
NA	NA	TRBV4-3	TRBJ2-7	TGCGCCAGCAGCCAAAGAAGGGGACGGAGCTACGAGCAGTACTTC	CASSQRRGRSYEQYF
TRBD1	many	TRBV29-1	TRBJ2-1	TGCAGCGTTGTAACCTCCAGCAGGGGGAGAACCTACAATGAGCAGTTCTTC	CSVVTSSRGRTYNEQFF